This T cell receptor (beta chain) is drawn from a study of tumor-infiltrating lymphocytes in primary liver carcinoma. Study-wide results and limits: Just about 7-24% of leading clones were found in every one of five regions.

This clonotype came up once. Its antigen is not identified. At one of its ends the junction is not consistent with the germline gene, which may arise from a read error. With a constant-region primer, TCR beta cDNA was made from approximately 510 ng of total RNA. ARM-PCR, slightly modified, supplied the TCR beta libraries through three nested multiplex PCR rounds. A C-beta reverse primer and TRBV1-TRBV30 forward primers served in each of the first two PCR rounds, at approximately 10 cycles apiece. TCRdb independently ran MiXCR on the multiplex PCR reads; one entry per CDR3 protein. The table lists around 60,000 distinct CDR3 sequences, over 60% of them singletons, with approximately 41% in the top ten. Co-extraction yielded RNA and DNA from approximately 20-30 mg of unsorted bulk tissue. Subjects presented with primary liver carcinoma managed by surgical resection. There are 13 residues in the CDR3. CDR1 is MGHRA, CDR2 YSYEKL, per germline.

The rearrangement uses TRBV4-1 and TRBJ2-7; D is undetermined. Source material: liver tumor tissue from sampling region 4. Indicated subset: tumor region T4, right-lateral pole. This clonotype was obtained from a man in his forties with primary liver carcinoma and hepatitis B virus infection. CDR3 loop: CASSHGPAREQYF. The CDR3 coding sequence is TGCGCCAGTAGCCACGGTCCGGCCCGCGAGCAGTACTTC.